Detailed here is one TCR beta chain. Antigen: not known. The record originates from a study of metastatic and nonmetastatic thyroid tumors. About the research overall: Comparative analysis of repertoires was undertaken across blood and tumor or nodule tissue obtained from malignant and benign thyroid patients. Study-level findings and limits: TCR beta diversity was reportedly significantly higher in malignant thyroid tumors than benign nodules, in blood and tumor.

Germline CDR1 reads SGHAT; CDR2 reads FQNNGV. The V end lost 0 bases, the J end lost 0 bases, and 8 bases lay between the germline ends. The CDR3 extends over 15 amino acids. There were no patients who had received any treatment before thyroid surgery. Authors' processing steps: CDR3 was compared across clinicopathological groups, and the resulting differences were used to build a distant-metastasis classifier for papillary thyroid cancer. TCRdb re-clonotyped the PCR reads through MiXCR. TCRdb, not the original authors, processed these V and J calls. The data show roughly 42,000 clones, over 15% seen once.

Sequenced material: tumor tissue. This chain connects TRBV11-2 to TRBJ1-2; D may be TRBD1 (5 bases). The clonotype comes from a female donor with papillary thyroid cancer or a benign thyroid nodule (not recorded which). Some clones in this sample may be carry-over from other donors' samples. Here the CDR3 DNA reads TGTGCCAGCAGCTTAGATCCAGGGCCTAACTATGGCTACACCTTC. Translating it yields CASSLDPGPNYGYTF.